This TCR beta chain was found in a study of OX40 agonist ivuxolimab in advanced cancers. Turning to the overall study: Ivuxolimab was a fully human IgG2 agonistic monoclonal antibody targeting the costimulatory receptor OX40 (CD134). Intravenous ivuxolimab was administered to patients every 2 weeks at six dose levels: 0.01, 0.1, 0.3, 1.5, 3 and 10 mg/kg. Of the approximately 54 dose-escalation patients, hepatocellular carcinoma was present in approximately 20, melanoma in roughly 15, renal cell carcinoma in 9 and head and neck cancer in 9. The dose-escalation cohort was approximately 83% male with a mean age of around 64 years, ranging from about 23 to 85. Prior anti-PD-1, anti-PD-L1 or anti-CTLA-4 therapy was permitted, and checkpoint inhibitors had been received by 30% to 40% of dose-escalation patients. Partial responses occurred in three dose-escalation patients, of whom one had hepatocellular carcinoma and two had cutaneous melanoma. The purpose of peripheral TCRbeta sequencing was to test whether ivuxolimab changed TCR sequence diversity and led to clonal T-cell expansion. The paper reports the monotherapy dose-escalation portion (N = 52 patients) of the phase I ivuxolimab trial. On the study overall, not on this receptor specifically: After ivuxolimab, more expanded clones were found on average in CD8+ T cells than in CD4+ T cells. At doses of 0.1 to 3.0 mg/kg, clonal expansion of both CD4+ and CD8+ blood T cells was observed from baseline to week 6. In partial responders in the 0.1-3.0 mg/kg groups, normalized peripheral clonal expansion was found to be among the lowest, especially among CD8+ T cells. Low levels of normalized T-cell clonal expansion were also seen in some patients who did not respond. Which antigens the clonally expanded peripheral T cells were specific for was not determined.

In this sample, this clone turned up once. The specificity of this receptor is unknown. The record has no base qualities; no much larger clone is one base away. For sequencing of the TCRbeta CDR3 region, genomic DNA was extracted from the sorted cells. TCRbeta CDR3 regions were sequenced using the immunoSEQ Assay. TCRdb carries this immuneACCESS record with in-frame sequences only. Its versions omit some clonotypes, under half of them owing to an unresolved V gene in the studies checked, with the rest unexplained. Counted in this sample were some 60,000 clones; 91% of them appeared once. More than 13% of the sample lies in the top ten. Patients with autoimmune disease history or receiving systemic immunosuppression were excluded from the trial. Peripheral blood for TCR sequencing was drawn from every dose cohort at baseline, at cycle 4 day 1 and at cycle 7 day 1. Samples came from an open-label, multicenter, first-in-human phase I dose-escalation trial of ivuxolimab. Adults with locally advanced or metastatic melanoma, renal cell carcinoma, hepatocellular carcinoma or head and neck squamous cell carcinoma were enrolled in the trial. CD4+ and CD8+ T cells were sorted separately from peripheral blood before TCR sequencing.

This receptor was obtained from an adult with an advanced solid tumor such as melanoma, head and neck, liver or kidney cancer. The input for sequencing was CD4+ or CD8+ T cells sorted from blood, taken in a trial of the OX40 agonist ivuxolimab.

CDR3 region: CASSETNRGVTDTQYF. Read as DNA, the sequence is TGTGCCAGCAGTGAAACGAACAGGGGTGTCACAGATACGCAGTATTTT. In this chain, TRBV6-1 is recombined with TRBJ2-3; TRBD1 aligns with 7 central bases. Trimming accounts for 2 bases at V and 2 bases at J, while the number of junction bases matched to no gene is 7. CDR1 and CDR2 are drawn from the germline V gene: MNHNS, SASEGT. Including cysteine and phenylalanine, the CDR3 has 16 amino acids. The entry retains the CDR3 DNA only, 48 bases that are in frame from base 1.